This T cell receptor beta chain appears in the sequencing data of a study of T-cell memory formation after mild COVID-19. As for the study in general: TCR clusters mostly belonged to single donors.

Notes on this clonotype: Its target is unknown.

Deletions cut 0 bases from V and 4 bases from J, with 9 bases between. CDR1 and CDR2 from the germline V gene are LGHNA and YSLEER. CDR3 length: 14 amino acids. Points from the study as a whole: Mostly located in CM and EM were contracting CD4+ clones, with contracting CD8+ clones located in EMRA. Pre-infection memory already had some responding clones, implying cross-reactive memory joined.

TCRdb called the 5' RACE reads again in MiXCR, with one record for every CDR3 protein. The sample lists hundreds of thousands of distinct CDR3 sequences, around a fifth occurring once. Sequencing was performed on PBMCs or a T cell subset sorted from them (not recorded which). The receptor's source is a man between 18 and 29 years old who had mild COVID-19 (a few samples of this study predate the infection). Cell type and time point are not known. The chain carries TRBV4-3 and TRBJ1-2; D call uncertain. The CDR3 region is CASSQEKGGYGYTF. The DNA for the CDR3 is TGCGCCAGCAGCCAAGAGAAGGGAGGCTATGGCTACACCTTC.